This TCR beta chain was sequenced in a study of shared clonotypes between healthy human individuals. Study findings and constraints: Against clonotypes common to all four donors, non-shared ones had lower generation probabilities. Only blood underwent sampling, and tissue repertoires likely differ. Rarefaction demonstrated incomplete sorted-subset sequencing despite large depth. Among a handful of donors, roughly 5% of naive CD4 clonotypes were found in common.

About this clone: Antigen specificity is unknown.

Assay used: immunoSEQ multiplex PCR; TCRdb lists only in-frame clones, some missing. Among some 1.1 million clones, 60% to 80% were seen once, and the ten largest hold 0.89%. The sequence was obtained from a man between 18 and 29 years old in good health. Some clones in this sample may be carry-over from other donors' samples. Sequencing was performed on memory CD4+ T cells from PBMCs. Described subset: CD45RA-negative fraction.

The CDR3 region is CASSGGEFFTGELFF. As DNA, the CDR3 is TGTGCCAGCAGCGGAGGAGAGTTCTTCACCGGGGAGCTGTTTTTT. The V and J genes are TRBV5-5 and TRBJ2-2, with TRBD2 as a possible D gene (5 bases). V was trimmed by 4 bases and J by 4 bases, leaving 14 bases between them. CDR1 is SGHKS and CDR2 is YYEKEE in the germline V gene (reference sequence). This CDR3 contains 15 residues.